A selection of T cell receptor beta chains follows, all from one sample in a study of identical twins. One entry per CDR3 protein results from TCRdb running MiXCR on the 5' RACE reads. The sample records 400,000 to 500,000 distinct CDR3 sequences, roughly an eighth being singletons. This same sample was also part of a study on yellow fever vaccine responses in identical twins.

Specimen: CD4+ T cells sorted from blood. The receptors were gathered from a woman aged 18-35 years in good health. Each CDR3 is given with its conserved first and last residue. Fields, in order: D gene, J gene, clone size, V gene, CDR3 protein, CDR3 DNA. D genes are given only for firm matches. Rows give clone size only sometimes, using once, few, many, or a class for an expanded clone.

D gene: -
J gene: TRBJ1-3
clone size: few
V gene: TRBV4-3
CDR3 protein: CASSLTRSSGNTIYF
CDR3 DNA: TGCGCCAGCAGTTTGACCCGGAGCTCTGGAAACACCATATATTTT

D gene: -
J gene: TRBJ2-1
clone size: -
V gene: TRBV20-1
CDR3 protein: CSAPSQFTYNEQFF
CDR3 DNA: TGCAGTGCCCCTTCACAGTTCACCTACAATGAGCAGTTCTTC

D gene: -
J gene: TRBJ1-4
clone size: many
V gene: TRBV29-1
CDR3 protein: CSVLLGEKLFF
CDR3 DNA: TGCAGCGTTTTATTAGGGGAAAAACTGTTTTTT

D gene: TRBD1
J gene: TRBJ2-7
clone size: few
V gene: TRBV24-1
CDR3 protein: CATSESGTGIYEQYF
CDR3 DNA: TGTGCCACCAGTGAGTCCGGGACAGGGATCTACGAGCAGTACTTC

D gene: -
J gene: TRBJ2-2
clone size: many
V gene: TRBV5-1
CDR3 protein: CASSLALPGTGELFF
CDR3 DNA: TGCGCCAGCAGCTTGGCGCTCCCAGGGACCGGGGAGCTGTTTTTT

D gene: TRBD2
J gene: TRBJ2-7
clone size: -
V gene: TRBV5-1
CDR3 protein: CASSLPPTSDGYEQYF
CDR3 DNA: TGCGCCAGCAGCTTGCCCCCGACTAGCGACGGCTACGAGCAGTACTTC

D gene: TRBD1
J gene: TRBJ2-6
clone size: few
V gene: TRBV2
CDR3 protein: CASRGQGQGGPGANVLTF
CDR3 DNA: TGTGCCAGCAGGGGTCAGGGACAGGGAGGGCCCGGGGCCAACGTCCTGACTTTC

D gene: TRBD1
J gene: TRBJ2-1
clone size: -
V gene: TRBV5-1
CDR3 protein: CASSFGQEYNEQFF
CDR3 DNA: TGCGCCAGCAGCTTCGGACAGGAGTACAATGAGCAGTTCTTC

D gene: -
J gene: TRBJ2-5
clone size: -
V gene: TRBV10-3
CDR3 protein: CAISESTGVETQYF
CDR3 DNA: TGTGCCATCAGTGAGTCTACCGGAGTGGAGACCCAGTACTTC

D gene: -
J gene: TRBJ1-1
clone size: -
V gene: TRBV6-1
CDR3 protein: CASSNRDSGTEAFF
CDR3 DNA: TGTGCCAGCAGCAACAGGGATTCAGGCACTGAAGCTTTCTTT

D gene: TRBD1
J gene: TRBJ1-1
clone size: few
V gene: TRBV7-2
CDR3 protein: CASSYRDRFGAEAFF
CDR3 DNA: TGTGCCAGCAGCTACCGGGACAGGTTTGGCGCTGAAGCTTTCTTT

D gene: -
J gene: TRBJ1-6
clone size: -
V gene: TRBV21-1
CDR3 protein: CASITTGTHF
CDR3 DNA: TGTGCCAGCATTACGACAGGCACCCACTTT

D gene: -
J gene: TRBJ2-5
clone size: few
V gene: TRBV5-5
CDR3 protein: CASSLVARGKETQYF
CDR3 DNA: TGTGCCAGCAGCTTGGTGGCCAGGGGAAAAGAGACCCAGTACTTC

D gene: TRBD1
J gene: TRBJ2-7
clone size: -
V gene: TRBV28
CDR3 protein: CASSLTGISSYEQYF
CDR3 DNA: TGTGCCAGCAGTTTGACAGGGATCAGCTCCTACGAGCAGTACTTC

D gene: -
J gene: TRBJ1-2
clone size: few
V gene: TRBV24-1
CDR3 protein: CATQGDRNYGYTF
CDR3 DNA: TGTGCCACTCAGGGCGACCGTAACTATGGCTACACCTTC

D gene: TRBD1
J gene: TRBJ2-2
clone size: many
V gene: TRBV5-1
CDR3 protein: CASSLELQGAGELFF
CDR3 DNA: TGCGCCAGCAGCTTGGAACTGCAGGGGGCCGGGGAGCTGTTTTTT

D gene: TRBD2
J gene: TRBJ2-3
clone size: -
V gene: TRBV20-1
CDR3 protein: CSAAASTSGPDTQYF
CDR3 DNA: TGCAGTGCTGCCGCCTCGACTAGCGGCCCAGATACGCAGTATTTT

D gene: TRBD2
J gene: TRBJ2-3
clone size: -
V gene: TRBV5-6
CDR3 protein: CASSPSGTKADTQYF
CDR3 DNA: TGTGCCAGCAGCCCCTCCGGGACTAAGGCAGATACGCAGTATTTT

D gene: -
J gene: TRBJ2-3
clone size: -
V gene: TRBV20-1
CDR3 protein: CSARLVSDTQYF
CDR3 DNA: TGCAGTGCTAGACTAGTCAGCGATACGCAGTATTTT

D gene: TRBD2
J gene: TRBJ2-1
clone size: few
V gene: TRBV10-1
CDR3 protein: CASSLTSGRDNEQFF
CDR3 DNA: TGCGCCAGCAGTCTGACTAGCGGGAGAGACAATGAGCAGTTCTTC

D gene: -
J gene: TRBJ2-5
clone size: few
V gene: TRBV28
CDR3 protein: CASRQKLGTQYF
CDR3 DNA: TGTGCCAGCAGGCAAAAACTGGGGACCCAGTACTTC

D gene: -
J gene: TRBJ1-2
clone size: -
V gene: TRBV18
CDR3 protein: CASVRDESLKKGYTF
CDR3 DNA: TGTGCCAGCGTCCGGGACGAAAGTCTAAAAAAGGGCTACACCTTC

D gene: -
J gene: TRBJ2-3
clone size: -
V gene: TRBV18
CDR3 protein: CASSQWGQDLTQYF
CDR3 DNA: TGTGCCAGCTCACAGTGGGGACAAGACCTTACGCAGTATTTT

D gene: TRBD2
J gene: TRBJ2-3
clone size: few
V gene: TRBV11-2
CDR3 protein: CASSFVAGGPDTQYF
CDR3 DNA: TGTGCCAGCAGCTTTGTGGCGGGGGGACCAGATACGCAGTATTTT

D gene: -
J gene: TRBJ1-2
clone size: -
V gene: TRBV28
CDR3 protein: CASSSPGLKYGYTF
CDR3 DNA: TGTGCCAGCAGTTCCCCGGGACTAAAATATGGCTACACCTTC

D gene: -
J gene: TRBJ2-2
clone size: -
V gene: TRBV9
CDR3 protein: CASSVASTGELFF
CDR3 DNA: TGTGCCAGCAGCGTAGCTAGCACCGGGGAGCTGTTTTTT

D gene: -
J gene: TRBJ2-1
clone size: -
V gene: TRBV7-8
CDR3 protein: CASSPLPLAHEQFF
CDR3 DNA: TGTGCCAGCAGCCCCCTACCTCTAGCGCATGAGCAGTTCTTC

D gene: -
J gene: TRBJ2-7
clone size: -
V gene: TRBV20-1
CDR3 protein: CSGRASLAHEQYF
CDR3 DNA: TGCAGTGGAAGGGCTTCACTAGCTCACGAGCAGTACTTC

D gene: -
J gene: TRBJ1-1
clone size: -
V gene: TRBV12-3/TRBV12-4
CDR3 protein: CASGRARGVPEAFF
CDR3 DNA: TGTGCCAGCGGAAGGGCCCGCGGAGTCCCTGAAGCTTTCTTT

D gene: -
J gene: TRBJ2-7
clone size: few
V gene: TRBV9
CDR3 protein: CASSVGVSWAYEQYF
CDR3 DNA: TGTGCCAGCAGCGTCGGGGTTAGTTGGGCCTACGAGCAGTACTTC

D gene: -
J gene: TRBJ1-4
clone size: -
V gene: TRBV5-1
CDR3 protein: CASSFGSNEKLFF
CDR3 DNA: TGCGCCAGCAGCTTCGGGTCGAATGAAAAACTGTTTTTT

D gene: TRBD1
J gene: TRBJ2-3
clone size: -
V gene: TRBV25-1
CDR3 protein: CASKSDRGVGRERSTDTQYF
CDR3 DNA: TGTGCCAGTAAATCCGACAGGGGGGTCGGACGGGAGAGAAGCACAGATACGCAGTATTTT

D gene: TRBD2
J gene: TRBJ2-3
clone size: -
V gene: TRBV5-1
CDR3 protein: CASSAGLAGADTQYF
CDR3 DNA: TGCGCCAGCAGCGCGGGACTAGCTGGGGCAGATACGCAGTATTTT

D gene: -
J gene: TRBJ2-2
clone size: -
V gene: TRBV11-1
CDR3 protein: CASSSQTQKTGELFF
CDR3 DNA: TGTGCCAGCAGCTCCCAGACGCAGAAAACCGGGGAGCTGTTTTTT

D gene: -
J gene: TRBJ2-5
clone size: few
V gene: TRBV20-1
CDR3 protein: CSAIIRGTGFRETQYF
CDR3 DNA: TGCAGTGCTATAATTAGGGGAACGGGGTTCCGGGAGACCCAGTACTTC

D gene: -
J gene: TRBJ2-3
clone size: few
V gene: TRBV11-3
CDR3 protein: CASSSTYTDTQYF
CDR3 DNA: TGTGCCAGCAGCTCTACTTACACAGATACGCAGTATTTT

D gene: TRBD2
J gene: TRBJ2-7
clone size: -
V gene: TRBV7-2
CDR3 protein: CASSSSGASMYEQYF
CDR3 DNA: TGTGCCAGCAGCTCTAGCGGGGCCTCCATGTACGAGCAGTACTTC

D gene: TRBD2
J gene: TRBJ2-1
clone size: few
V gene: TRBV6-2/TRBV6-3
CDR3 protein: CASSTAGAGYNEQFF
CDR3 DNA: TGTGCCAGCAGTACAGCGGGGGCGGGGTACAATGAGCAGTTCTTC

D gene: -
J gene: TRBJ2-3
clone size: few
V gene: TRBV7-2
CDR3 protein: CASSFRGDITDTQYF
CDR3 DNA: TGTGCCAGCAGCTTTAGGGGAGATATCACAGATACGCAGTATTTT

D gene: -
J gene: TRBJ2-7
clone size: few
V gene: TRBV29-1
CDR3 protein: CSVVLDRPYEQYF
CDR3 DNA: TGCAGCGTTGTGCTGGACCGTCCCTACGAGCAGTACTTC